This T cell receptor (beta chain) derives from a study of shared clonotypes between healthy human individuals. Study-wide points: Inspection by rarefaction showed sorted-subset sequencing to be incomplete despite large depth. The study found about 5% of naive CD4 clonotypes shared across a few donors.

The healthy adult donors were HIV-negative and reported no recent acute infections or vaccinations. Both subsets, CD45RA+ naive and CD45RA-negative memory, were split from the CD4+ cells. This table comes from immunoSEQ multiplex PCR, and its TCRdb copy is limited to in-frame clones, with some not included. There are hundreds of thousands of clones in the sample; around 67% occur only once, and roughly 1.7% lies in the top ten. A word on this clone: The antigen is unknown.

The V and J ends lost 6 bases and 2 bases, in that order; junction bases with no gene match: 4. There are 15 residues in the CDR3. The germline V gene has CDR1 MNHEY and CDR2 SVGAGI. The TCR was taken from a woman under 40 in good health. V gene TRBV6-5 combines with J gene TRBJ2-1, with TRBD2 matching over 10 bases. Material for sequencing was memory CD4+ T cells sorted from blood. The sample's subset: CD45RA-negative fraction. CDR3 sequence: CASSYSGRPYNEQFF. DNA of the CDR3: TGTGCCAGCAGCTATAGCGGGAGGCCCTACAATGAGCAGTTCTTC.